These 2 T cell receptor beta chains originate from one sample sequenced in a study of monozygotic twins with inflammatory bowel disease. TCRdb reworked the 5' RACE reads into one entry per CDR3 protein, no DNA. This sample carries about 160,000 distinct CDR3 sequences, with 2.8% going to the ten biggest clones. Sequenced sample: blood. These receptors were obtained from a human donor with ulcerative colitis or Crohn's disease, or a healthy co-twin of an affected twin (not recorded which).

The chain couples TRBV6-5 to TRBJ1-2; TCRdb's D gene call, TRBD1, goes unchecked for lack of DNA. Germline loops: CDR1 MNHEY, CDR2 SVGAGI. The CDR3 spans 13 residues. CDR3 residues: CASSTLNGDGYTF.

This sequence joins TRBV3-1 and TRBJ2-7; TCRdb names TRBD2, which stays unverified in the absence of DNA. The V gene's germline CDR1 is LGHDT and CDR2 YNNKEL (reference sequence). The CDR3 contains 15 residues. CDR3 sequence reads: CASTRGGSYPYEQYF.